Below are 28 T cell receptor beta chains sequenced from a single sample in a study of blood T cell repertoires in COVID-19 (dated by TCRdb to the early 2020s). Receptor amplification or capture employed the immunoSEQ multiplex PCR assay. TCRdb's version of the immuneACCESS table is confined to in-frame rearrangements and falls short of the full clone set. An unresolved V gene accounts for under half of the shortfall where checked; the remainder is of unknown origin. The sample contains about 270,000 clones, nearly 85% of them found a single time. In total, the top ten clones hold around 7.8% of the sample. The sample comprised peripheral blood. These receptors originate from a human donor in a cohort sampled during active COVID-19.

This chain connects TRBV7-2 to TRBJ2-2, with D perhaps TRBD2 (6 bases). V was trimmed by 3 bases and J by 6 bases, leaving 14 bases between them. Germline assignment: CDR1 SGHTA and CDR2 FQGNSA. This CDR3 contains 15 residues. The CDR3 protein is CASSFSVRGPGELFF. The CDR3 DNA reads as TGTGCCAGCAGCTTTAGCGTGCGGGGTCCCGGGGAGCTGTTTTTT.

V usage is TRBV4-3 and J usage is TRBJ1-1, with 7 bases lining up with TRBD1. This CDR3 has 14 residues. The ends lost 4 bases at V and 6 bases at J; junction bases unmatched: 8. CDR1 and CDR2 from the germline V gene are LGHNA and YSLEER. The CDR3 DNA is TGCGCCAGCAGCCCCCGCGGCAGGGGGGCTGAAGCTTTCTTT. This translates into CASSPRGRGAEAFF.

The V and J genes are TRBV28 and TRBJ1-2; perhaps TRBD1 as D (5 bases). V lost 6 bases, J lost 3 bases, and 20 bases lay in between. The CDR3 extends over 16 amino acids. Per the germline V gene, CDR1 is MDHEN and CDR2 is SYDVKM. The CDR3 DNA reads as TGTGCCAGCAGCCCGACGGCGGCAGGGAGGGACTATGGCTACACCTTC. Its protein product is CASSPTAAGRDYGYTF.

The J gene is TRBJ2-7, the V gene TRBV6-2 or TRBV6-3, with D possibly being TRBD1 (6 bases). The CDR3 sequence is 17 residues long. The germline V gene has CDR1 MNHEY and CDR2 SVGEGT. V gave up 0 bases and J gave up 5 bases, with 20 bases separating them. The CDR3 reads CASSYSILDSQADEQYF. Written as DNA, the CDR3 is TGTGCCAGCAGTTACTCGATTTTGGACAGCCAAGCCGACGAGCAGTACTTC.

There are many counts of this clone. The chain carries TRBV5-8 and TRBJ1-2; TRBD1 might be the D (5 bases). Deletions cut 0 bases from V and 4 bases from J, with 7 bases between. Germline V CDR1 and CDR2: SGHTS, YDEGEE. The CDR3 covers 13 residues. CDR3 sequence reads: CASSLDRTYGYTF. In nucleotides, the CDR3 is TGTGCCAGCAGCTTGGACAGGACCTATGGCTACACCTTC.

This clone appeared a few times. This chain uses TRBV5-4 with TRBJ2-7; TRBD1 matches at 9 bases. The trim removed 5 bases at V and 4 bases at J, leaving 4 bases unmatched. Germline assignment: CDR1 SGHNT and CDR2 YYREEE (reference sequence). This CDR3 comprises 13 residues. The CDR3 loop reads CASSKGQGYEQYF. Written as DNA, the CDR3 is TGTGCCAGCAGTAAAGGACAGGGGTACGAGCAGTACTTC.

In its sample, this clone was seen once. The J gene is TRBJ2-7, the V gene TRBV13, with TRBD2 matching over 7 bases. The germline V gene encodes CDR1 PRHDT and CDR2 FYEKMQ (reference sequence). This CDR3 comprises 16 residues. V lost 3 bases to trimming and J lost 0 bases; unmatched junction nucleotides: 8. Here the CDR3 reads CASSLNMGGSSYEQYF. CDR3 coding DNA: TGTGCCAGCAGCTTGAATATGGGGGGGAGCTCCTACGAGCAGTACTTC.

The J gene is TRBJ1-5, the V gene TRBV5-4; D possibly corresponds to TRBD1 (6 bases). This CDR3 region has 15 residues. Trimming took off 4 bases at V and 5 bases at J, with 16 bases between the two ends. Germline loops: CDR1 SGHNT, CDR2 YYREEE (reference sequence). The CDR3 is CASSAGVYGDQPQHF. CDR3 bases: TGTGCCAGCAGCGCAGGGGTGTATGGCGATCAGCCCCAGCATTTT.

The chain recombines TRBV11-2 with TRBJ2-5; D unresolved. Trimming left V 1 base short and J 4 bases short, with 19 bases between. The CDR3 is 17 residues long. In germline, CDR1 is SGHAT, CDR2 FQNNGV. The CDR3 coding sequence is TGTGCCAGCAGCTTAGGACACGGCACCCTTGGGCGAGAGACCCAGTACTTC. It encodes CASSLGHGTLGRETQYF.

The genes are TRBV6-2 or TRBV6-3 and TRBJ2-7, with D perhaps matching TRBD2 (6 bases). The CDR3 loop spans 14 amino acids. V was trimmed by 4 bases and J by 9 bases, leaving 19 bases between them. Germline values: CDR1 MNHEY, CDR2 SVGEGT. DNA for the CDR3: TGTGCCAGCAGTTTACCTCGGGACTCCGGCGGGCAGTACTTC. It is translated as CASSLPRDSGGQYF.

The J gene is TRBJ2-7, the V gene TRBV19, with 7 bases lining up with TRBD2. The CDR3 extends over 15 amino acids. The V segment lost 6 bases and the J segment 0 bases; nucleotides outside the gene matches: 8. Germline V lookup: CDR1 LNHDA, CDR2 SQIVND (reference sequence). The CDR3 region is CASSPSRGGSYEQYF. The CDR3 bases are TGTGCCAGTAGCCCCTCTCGCGGGGGCTCCTACGAGCAGTACTTC.

This clone was detected only once. The chain employs TRBV18 and TRBJ2-7, with 8 bases lining up with TRBD2. This CDR3 is 15 amino acids long. The trim removed 6 bases at V and 2 bases at J, leaving 9 bases unmatched. CDR1 is KGHSH and CDR2 is LQKENI in the germline V gene. CDR3 sequence (DNA): TGTGCCAGCTCCCAAGCTCGCGGGGGGACCTACGAGCAGTACTTC. It encodes CASSQARGGTYEQYF.

The chain has TRBV10-3 and TRBJ2-1; tentatively, D is TRBD2 (5 bases). The V end was cut by 6 bases, the J end by 0 bases, with 15 bases between. The CDR3 contains 16 residues. Germline V gene lookup returns CDR1 ENHRY and CDR2 SYGVKD. In DNA form, the CDR3 reads TGTGCCATCAGCAAAGAGGGATTTAGCTCCTACAATGAGCAGTTCTTC. This sequence encodes CAISKEGFSSYNEQFF.

In the case of this clone: At one end the junction does not follow the germline gene, possibly because of a read error. The chain has TRBV7-7 and TRBJ2-5; 8 bases are a match to TRBD2. CDR1 is SSHAT, CDR2 FNYEAQ, per germline (reference sequence). The CDR3 runs 14 residues. In nucleotides, the CDR3 is TGTGCTAGCAGCCGTAGCGGGGTAGGAGAGACCCAGTACTTC. Its translation: CASSRSGVGETQYF.

The rearrangement uses TRBV14 and TRBJ1-4, with 8 bases matching TRBD1. The CDR3 sequence is 14 residues long. The ends lost 5 bases at V and 8 bases at J; junction bases unmatched: 7. The germline V gene has CDR1 SGHDN and CDR2 FVKESK. CDR3 sequence: CASSLTGAGEKLFF. The DNA for the CDR3 is TGTGCCAGCAGCTTGACAGGGGCAGGGGAAAAACTGTTTTTT.

This chain links TRBV18 with TRBJ1-2; possible D gene TRBD1, 5 bases. In germline, CDR1 is KGHSH, CDR2 LQKENI. Trimming removed 3 bases from V and 7 bases from J, with 15 bases in between. The CDR3 is 14 residues long. CDR3 in DNA: TGTGCCAGCTCACCTTCTGGGGCTAGGAGTGGCTACACCTTC. This codes for CASSPSGARSGYTF.

V gene TRBV18 combines with J gene TRBJ2-2; weak D call: TRBD2 (6 bases). Germline-derived CDR1 and CDR2 are KGHSH and LQKENI. The CDR3 spans 16 residues. V was trimmed by 2 bases and J by 2 bases, leaving 12 bases between them. In DNA, the CDR3 is TGTGCCAGCTCACCAAGGCGGGGTCCAAACACCGGGGAGCTGTTTTTT. Amino acid sequence: CASSPRRGPNTGELFF. Full variable domain (rest looked up from reference TRBV18 and TRBJ2-2): NAGVMQNPRHLVRRRGQEARLRCSPMKGHSHVYWYRQLPEEGLKFMVYLQKENIIDESGMPKERFSAEFPKEGPSILRIQQVVRGDSAAYFCASSPRRGPNTGELFFGEGSRLTVL.

V usage is TRBV30 and J usage is TRBJ2-3; 11 bases agree with TRBD2. V was clipped by 2 bases and J by 4 bases; unmatched bases: 11. CDR1 is GTSNPN and CDR2 is SVGIG in the germline V gene (reference sequence). The CDR3 consists of 17 residues. The CDR3 DNA reads TGTGCCTGGAGTCCCCCGGGTAGCGGGAGGGTGGCAGATACGCAGTATTTT. This encodes CAWSPPGSGRVADTQYF. Supplemented by reference TRBV30 and TRBJ2-3, the full variable domain reads SQTIHQWPATLVQPVGSPLSLECTVEGTSNPNLYWYRQAAGRGLQLLFYSVGIGQISSEVPQNLSASRPQDRQFILSSKKLLLSDSGFYLCAWSPPGSGRVADTQYFGPGTRLTVL.

V usage is TRBV6-5 and J usage is TRBJ1-1, with 7 nucleotides matching TRBD1. V dropped 2 bases and J dropped 4; count of bases not matched to a gene: 4. From germline, CDR1 is MNHEY and CDR2 SVGAGI. The CDR3 sequence is 14 residues long. The CDR3 DNA reads as TGTGCCAGCAGTTACCAGGGGGTGAGCACTGAAGCTTTCTTT. Amino acids: CASSYQGVSTEAFF.

This clone was recorded only once. The chain combines TRBV11-2 with TRBJ2-5; TRBD2 agrees at 7 bases. CDR3 size: 18 residues. J lost 0 bases, V lost 2 bases, and 12 bases had no gene match. Germline V gene data show CDR1 as SGHAT and CDR2 as FQNNGV. The CDR3 DNA reads as TGTGCCAGCAGCTTACGGAGGGGTGGGCTAGCGGACCAAGAGACCCAGTACTTC. Translation gives CASSLRRGGLADQETQYF.

This clone came up once. V usage is TRBV7-9 and J usage is TRBJ2-7; 10 nucleotides match TRBD2. Unmatched junction bases numbered 12, after V lost 5 bases and J lost 5 bases. The CDR3 extends over 16 amino acids. The germline V gene has CDR1 SEHNR and CDR2 FQNEAQ (reference sequence). The CDR3 loop reads CASSPMGPSGGNEQYF. The CDR3 DNA is TGTGCCAGCAGCCCGATGGGTCCTAGCGGGGGAAACGAGCAGTACTTC.

This chain's CDR3 is CAISESAGTGGRNEQFF. The CDR3 nucleotides are TGTGCCATCAGTGAGTCAGCCGGGACAGGGGGTAGGAATGAGCAGTTCTTC. This sequence joins TRBV10-3 and TRBJ2-1, with 11 nucleotides matching TRBD1. Germline trimming cut 0 bases from V and 7 bases from J; bases unmatched to any gene: 8. CDR1 is ENHRY and CDR2 is SYGVKD in the germline V gene. The length of the CDR3 is 17 residues.

The chain links TRBV24-1 to TRBJ1-3; 7 bases map to TRBD1. CDR1 and CDR2 from the germline V gene are KGHDR and SFDVKD. The CDR3 has 16 amino acids. V lost 3 bases, J lost 6 bases, and 10 bases stayed unmatched. As DNA, the CDR3 is TGTGCCACCAGTGATACCCCCCCAGGGGGGTTAAACACCATATATTTT. The encoded protein is CATSDTPPGGLNTIYF.

The rearrangement links TRBV5-4 to TRBJ2-5; possible D gene TRBD2, 5 bases. V was trimmed by 3 bases and J by 0 bases, leaving 9 bases between them. This CDR3 contains 14 residues. Germline V gene sequence: CDR1 SGHNT, CDR2 YYREEE (reference sequence). CDR3 sequence reads: CASSSGSYQETQYF. The CDR3 DNA follows: TGTGCCAGCAGCTCGGGGTCGTACCAAGAGACCCAGTACTTC.

The CDR3 sequence: CASSLGLAGGRTQETQYF. The CDR3 nucleotides read TGTGCCAGCAGCTTGGGACTAGCGGGGGGGCGGACCCAAGAGACCCAGTACTTC. The chain is built from TRBV5-4 and TRBJ2-5; 14 positions match TRBD2. Trimming at V came to 0 bases and at J to 1 base, leaving 5 bases not matched to a gene. Germline CDR1 and CDR2: SGHNT and YYREEE (reference sequence). The CDR3 has 18 amino acids.

This clone was counted many times. The chain employs TRBV5-4 and TRBJ2-7, with unresolved D. Germline assignment: CDR1 SGHNT and CDR2 YYREEE (reference sequence). V gave up 5 bases and J gave up 9 bases, with 21 bases separating them. This CDR3 has 14 amino acids. CDR3 DNA: TGTGCCAGCAGTCCCGCTGGGCTATCCTCCGGGCAGTACTTC. Encoded protein: CASSPAGLSSGQYF.

The chain joins TRBV3-1 (or the pseudogene TRBV3-2) to TRBJ2-1; D might be TRBD2 (5 bases). The CDR3 loop spans 16 amino acids. Germline loops: CDR1 LGHDT, CDR2 YNNKEL (reference sequence). V was cut by 0 bases and J by 9 bases, with 18 bases left in between. The CDR3 loop reads CASSQDLAVARSEQFF. In DNA, the CDR3 is TGTGCCAGCAGCCAAGATCTAGCCGTGGCCCGGAGTGAGCAGTTCTTC.

This sequence joins TRBV5-6 and TRBJ1-2, with TRBD1 as a possible D gene (6 bases). Between the trimmed V and J ends, which lost 5 bases and 7 bases, there was a span of 18 bases. This CDR3 region has 14 residues. Germline V gives CDR1 SGHDT, CDR2 YYEEEE. The CDR3 sequence: CASRARGGGGGYTF. For the CDR3, the DNA is TGTGCCAGCAGAGCTAGGGGGGGCGGAGGTGGCTACACCTTC.